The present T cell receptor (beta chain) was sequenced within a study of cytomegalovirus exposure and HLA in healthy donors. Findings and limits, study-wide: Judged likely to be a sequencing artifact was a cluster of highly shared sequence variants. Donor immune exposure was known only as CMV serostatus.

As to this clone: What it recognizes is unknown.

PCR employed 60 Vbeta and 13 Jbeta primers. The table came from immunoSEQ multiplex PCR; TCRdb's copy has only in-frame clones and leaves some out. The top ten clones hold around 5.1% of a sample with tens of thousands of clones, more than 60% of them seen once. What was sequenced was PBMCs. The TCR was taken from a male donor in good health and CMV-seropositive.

DNA for the CDR3: TGCGCCAGCAGCTTTTTGGGGGCAGGGAACACTGAAGCTTTCTTT. The encoded protein is CASSFLGAGNTEAFF. The chain links TRBV5-1 to TRBJ1-1; TRBD1 is a possible D gene (6 bases). Germline V gives CDR1 SGHRS, CDR2 YFSETQ. V lost 2 bases and J 1 base, leaving 12 bases between the germline ends. The CDR3 spans 15 residues.